A selection of T cell receptor beta chains follows, all from one sample in a study of OX40 agonist ivuxolimab in advanced cancers. Produced via immunoSEQ multiplex PCR; TCRdb's table is partial and in-frame only. In the table there are about 58,000 clones, roughly nine tenths of which are singletons. The starting material was CD4+ or CD8+ T cells sorted from blood, obtained in a trial of the OX40 agonist ivuxolimab. Source of these receptors: an adult with an advanced solid tumor such as melanoma, head and neck, liver or kidney cancer. Each CDR3 is given with its conserved first and last residue. Each record gives: D gene, V gene, J gene, clone size, CDR3 protein, CDR3 DNA. A D gene is named only where the DNA matches it firmly. Some rows mark clone size as missing; the rest say once, few, many or name a class of expanded clone.

NA,TRBV7-2,TRBJ1-1,NA,CASSTRTTSNTEAFF,TGTGCCAGCAGCACCAGGACAACCTCGAACACTGAAGCTTTCTTT
TRBD1,TRBV7-9,TRBJ1-1,NA,CASRVGTGNTEAFF,TGTGCCAGCAGGGTAGGGACAGGGAACACTGAAGCTTTCTTT
TRBD2,TRBV28,TRBJ2-7,NA,CASGDWGGRPSYEQYF,TGTGCCAGCGGGGATTGGGGCGGGAGGCCCTCCTACGAGCAGTACTTC
NA,TRBV6-6,TRBJ1-1,NA,CASSYGPGIGTEAFF,TGTGCCAGCAGTTACGGTCCTGGGATAGGCACTGAAGCTTTCTTT
NA,TRBV19,TRBJ1-3,NA,CASTPSQKLSGNTIYF,TGTGCCAGTACCCCCTCCCAGAAACTCTCTGGAAACACCATATATTTT
TRBD2,TRBV5-1,TRBJ2-1,NA,CASSLGLAGVNEQFF,TGCGCCAGCAGCTTGGGGCTAGCGGGAGTAAATGAGCAGTTCTTC
TRBD1,TRBV30,TRBJ1-2,NA,CAWSPWDSNYGYTF,TGTGCCTGGAGTCCCTGGGACAGTAACTATGGCTACACCTTC
NA,TRBV11-3,TRBJ1-3,NA,CASSLGFGEAGNTIYF,TGTGCCAGCAGCTTAGGATTCGGGGAAGCTGGAAACACCATATATTTT
NA,TRBV11-2,TRBJ2-5,NA,CASSGRGRAIQETQYF,TGTGCCAGCAGCGGTAGAGGCAGGGCGATCCAAGAGACCCAGTACTTC
NA,TRBV9,TRBJ2-2,NA,CASSPRESGELFF,TGTGCCAGCAGTCCCCGGGAGTCCGGGGAGCTGTTTTTT
TRBD2,TRBV27,TRBJ2-7,once,CASSLFGGPSGQLSYEQYF,TGTGCCAGCAGTTTATTCGGAGGGCCTAGCGGGCAACTCTCCTACGAGCAGTACTTC
TRBD1,TRBV5-1,TRBJ2-7,NA,CASSSGAGGYEQYF,TGCGCCAGCAGCTCTGGGGCAGGGGGCTACGAGCAGTACTTC
NA,TRBV28,TRBJ1-1,NA,CASTPSGTEAFF,TGTGCCAGCACCCCGAGTGGCACTGAAGCTTTCTTT
NA,TRBV14,TRBJ2-3,few,CASSQLGDTDTQYF,TGTGCCAGCAGCCAACTGGGGGACACAGATACGCAGTATTTT
NA,TRBV7-9,TRBJ2-1,NA,CASSQGGPYNEQFF,TGTGCCAGCAGCCAAGGCGGCCCCTACAATGAGCAGTTCTTC
NA,TRBV6-5,TRBJ2-1,NA,CASTPGAGLYNEQFF,TGTGCCAGCACTCCAGGGGCGGGACTGTACAATGAGCAGTTCTTC
NA,TRBV13,TRBJ2-3,NA,CASSSRVDTQYF,TGTGCCAGCAGTTCGAGGGTGGATACGCAGTATTTT
NA,TRBV7-8,TRBJ1-5,NA,CASSLSGRQGKSNQPQHF,TGTGCCAGCAGCTTATCAGGGAGGCAGGGGAAGAGCAATCAGCCCCAGCATTTT
NA,TRBV27,TRBJ1-5,NA,CASSRLPVNQPQHF,TGTGCCAGCAGTCGACTCCCAGTCAATCAGCCCCAGCATTTT
NA,TRBV7-3,TRBJ2-3,NA,CVSSPVGLTDTQYF,TGTGTCAGCAGCCCCGTCGGGCTGACAGATACGCAGTATTTT
NA,TRBV6-6,TRBJ2-7,NA,CASSYSKGYEQYF,TGTGCCAGCAGTTACTCAAAGGGGTACGAGCAGTACTTC
NA,TRBV9,TRBJ2-3,NA,CASSVGRTDTQYF,TGTGCCAGCAGCGTAGGGCGCACAGATACGCAGTATTTT
NA,TRBV28,TRBJ2-3,NA,CASSFRGGMRPDTQYF,TGTGCCAGCAGTTTCCGCGGCGGGATGCGTCCAGATACGCAGTATTTT
NA,TRBV29-1,TRBJ2-2,NA,CSVEDGKNTGELFF,TGCAGCGTTGAGGATGGCAAGAACACCGGGGAGCTGTTTTTT
TRBD2,TRBV29-1,TRBJ2-1,NA,CSVTPGTSYNEQFF,TGCAGCGTTACCCCCGGGACTAGCTACAATGAGCAGTTCTTC
TRBD1,TRBV5-4,TRBJ1-2,NA,CASSPGTAHGYTF,TGTGCCAGCAGCCCCGGGACAGCCCATGGCTACACCTTC
TRBD2,TRBV15,TRBJ2-1,NA,CATSGGTSSLNEQFF,TGTGCCACCAGCGGAGGGACTAGCAGTCTCAATGAGCAGTTCTTC
NA,TRBV18,TRBJ1-1,NA,CASSPLGTEAFF,TGTGCCAGCTCACCATTGGGCACTGAAGCTTTCTTT
TRBD2,TRBV6-1,TRBJ2-2,NA,CASSPGLEGPGELFF,TGTGCCAGCAGTCCAGGACTAGAGGGGCCCGGGGAGCTGTTTTTT
NA,TRBV29-1,TRBJ2-7,once,CSGVGENSYEQYF,TGCAGCGGGGTTGGCGAAAACTCCTACGAGCAGTACTTC
TRBD1,TRBV6-1,TRBJ1-5,NA,CASSRTGGDQPQHF,TGTGCCAGCAGCCGGACAGGGGGCGATCAGCCCCAGCATTTT
NA,TRBV5-8,TRBJ1-2,NA,CASSPPPANYGYTF,TGTGCCAGCAGCCCCCCGCCAGCTAACTATGGCTACACCTTC
NA,TRBV11-2,TRBJ1-2,few,CASSLEAGNYGYTF,TGTGCCAGCAGCTTAGAGGCAGGGAACTATGGCTACACCTTC
TRBD2,TRBV2,TRBJ2-3,NA,CASSEGRGGTDTQYF,TGTGCCAGCAGCGAAGGCCGGGGGGGCACAGATACGCAGTATTTT
NA,TRBV4-1,TRBJ1-1,NA,CASSPSPGSTEAFF,TGCGCCAGCAGCCCCTCGCCGGGAAGCACTGAAGCTTTCTTT
NA,TRBV28,TRBJ2-7,NA,CASSSYPGEQYF,TGTGCCAGCAGTTCATACCCCGGCGAGCAGTACTTC
TRBD2,TRBV7-8,TRBJ2-7,NA,CASSFALAGYEQYF,TGTGCCAGCAGCTTCGCATTAGCGGGCTACGAGCAGTACTTC
TRBD1,TRBV5-6,TRBJ1-1,NA,CASSLIWDRSMNTEAFF,TGTGCCAGCAGCTTGATTTGGGACAGGAGCATGAACACTGAAGCTTTCTTT
NA,TRBV28,TRBJ1-3,NA,CASSSRGSGNTIYF,TGTGCCAGCAGTTCCCGTGGCTCTGGAAACACCATATATTTT
NA,TRBV7-8,TRBJ2-1,once,CASSLGGLSYNEQFF,TGTGCCAGCAGCTTGGGGGGGCTGTCCTACAATGAGCAGTTCTTC
TRBD1,TRBV13,TRBJ1-1,NA,CASSLGQGATEAFF,TGTGCCAGCAGCTTAGGACAGGGGGCCACTGAAGCTTTCTTT
TRBD1,TRBV4-2,TRBJ2-2,NA,CASSAGQDTGELFF,TGTGCCAGCAGCGCGGGACAGGACACCGGGGAGCTGTTTTTT
TRBD1,TRBV2,TRBJ1-2,once,CASRADRGPNYGYTF,TGTGCCAGCAGAGCCGACAGGGGGCCAAACTATGGCTACACCTTC
NA,TRBV19,TRBJ2-1,NA,CASSSIRGPHEQFF,TGTGCCAGTAGTAGCATCCGGGGGCCCCATGAGCAGTTCTTC
NA,TRBV7-9,TRBJ1-1,NA,CASSTGRIEAFF,TGTGCCAGCAGCACCGGGCGGATTGAAGCTTTCTTT
TRBD1,TRBV9,TRBJ2-1,NA,CASSPEQGQYNEQFF,TGTGCCAGCAGCCCAGAACAGGGGCAATACAATGAGCAGTTCTTC
NA,TRBV28,TRBJ2-7,NA,CASSFRGEQYF,TGTGCCAGCAGTTTCCGAGGCGAGCAGTACTTC
NA,TRBV27,TRBJ1-5,NA,CASSWGRNFQPQHF,TGTGCCAGCAGTTGGGGAAGGAACTTTCAGCCCCAGCATTTT
TRBD2,TRBV6-1,TRBJ2-7,medium-sized,CASSESSGSPHEQYF,TGTGCCAGCAGTGAATCCAGCGGGAGCCCCCACGAGCAGTACTTC
NA,TRBV7-2,TRBJ1-1,NA,CASSLIRAGNTEAFF,TGTGCCAGCAGCTTAATCAGGGCGGGAAACACTGAAGCTTTCTTT
TRBD1,TRBV4-1,TRBJ2-6,NA,CASSQKGAGQGAVEANVLTF,TGCGCCAGCAGCCAGAAGGGGGCGGGACAGGGGGCCGTAGAGGCCAACGTCCTGACTTTC
NA,TRBV28,TRBJ1-1,NA,CASSLVGTPSLNTEAFF,TGTGCCAGCAGTTTGGTGGGGACCCCCTCCCTTAACACTGAAGCTTTCTTT
NA,TRBV19,TRBJ1-1,NA,CASSSDTNEAFF,TGTGCCAGTAGTTCGGACACTAACGAAGCTTTCTTT
NA,TRBV15,TRBJ2-2,NA,CATSPEGGVSGELFF,TGTGCCACCAGCCCTGAGGGAGGCGTTTCCGGGGAGCTGTTTTTT
TRBD1,TRBV7-8,TRBJ2-7,NA,CASSPHPRQGGVYEQYF,TGTGCCAGCAGCCCCCACCCGAGACAGGGGGGCGTATACGAGCAGTACTTC
NA,TRBV27,TRBJ1-1,few,CASSFLKGEAFF,TGTGCCAGCAGTTTCCTAAAGGGTGAAGCTTTCTTT
TRBD2,TRBV9,TRBJ2-7,NA,CASSPRDSGASYEQYF,TGTGCCAGCAGCCCGCGGGATAGCGGGGCCTCCTACGAGCAGTACTTC
TRBD2,TRBV7-9,TRBJ2-1,NA,CASSSRTSGTYNEQFF,TGTGCCAGCAGCTCCCGGACTAGCGGGACCTACAATGAGCAGTTCTTC
TRBD2,TRBV11-1,TRBJ2-1,NA,CASSPYPRTSGSSYNEQFF,TGTGCCAGCAGCCCCTACCCCCGGACTAGCGGGAGCTCCTACAATGAGCAGTTCTTC
TRBD1,TRBV5-4,TRBJ2-7,NA,CASSPGTGWEQYF,TGTGCCAGCAGCCCGGGGACAGGGTGGGAGCAGTACTTC